A single sample gave rise to the 25 T cell receptor beta chains below, sequenced in a study of CD8 T cells in Susac syndrome. Reverse transcription used about 0.45 to 1 ug RNA and random hexamers. TCRdb processed the immunoSEQ multiplex PCR reads anew with MiXCR; each CDR3 protein has one entry. The data contain over 150,000 distinct CDR3 sequences, just under 95% of them singletons. Sequencing input: CD4+ T cells from PBMCs. The origin of the receptors is a human donor with Susac syndrome.

The chain is built from TRBV4-3 and TRBJ1-2; D call uncertain. Trimming left V 0 bases short and J 2 bases short, with 10 bases between. The germline V gene has CDR1 LGHNA and CDR2 YSLEER. The CDR3 consists of 15 residues. The DNA of the CDR3 is TGCGCCAGCAGCCAAGAGAATTTAGGGAACTATGGCTACACCTTC. Translation: CASSQENLGNYGYTF.

The J gene is TRBJ1-1, the V gene TRBV20-1; no reliable D call. This CDR3 spans 11 amino acids. Germline V gene lookup returns CDR1 DFQATT and CDR2 SNEGSKA (reference sequence). The V gene lost 2 bases and the J gene lost 5 bases, with 6 bases spanning the gap. The CDR3 is CSARLSTEAFF. CDR3 sequence (DNA): TGCAGTGCTAGACTATCAACTGAAGCTTTCTTT.

This clonotype is a singleton in its sample. The V gene is TRBV30, the J gene TRBJ2-2; D remains ambiguous. Trimming shortened V by 4 bases and J by 5 bases, and 11 bases separated the two germline ends. Germline V gene lookup returns CDR1 GTSNPN and CDR2 SVGIG (reference sequence). The CDR3 runs 13 residues. The CDR3, as DNA: TGTGCCTGGAATCCACAGCGAACCGGGGAGCTGTTTTTT. Residues: CAWNPQRTGELFF.

The chain is built from TRBV5-4 and TRBJ1-1; a possible D gene is TRBD1 (5 bases). The V gene's germline CDR1 is SGHNT and CDR2 YYREEE (reference sequence). The germline V and J ends were trimmed by 3 bases and 5 bases, with 11 bases remaining between them. The CDR3 spans 13 residues. The DNA for the CDR3 is TGTGCCAGCAGCTCCCCCAGGGTGACTGAAGCTTTCTTT. This translates into CASSSPRVTEAFF.

The chain links TRBV20-1 to TRBJ1-1; D remains unclear. The length of the CDR3 is 13 residues. Germline V gene lookup returns CDR1 DFQATT and CDR2 SNEGSKA (reference sequence). V gave up 0 bases and J gave up 6 bases, with 11 bases separating them. In nucleotides, the CDR3 is TGCAGTGCTAGAGATCTTTGGATCTCTGAAGCTTTCTTT. It translates to CSARDLWISEAFF.

V and J are TRBV18 and TRBJ1-5, with D possibly matching TRBD1 (5 bases). This CDR3 has 15 residues. Germline V lookup: CDR1 KGHSH, CDR2 LQKENI. V dropped 3 bases and J dropped 1 base, with 10 bases sitting between them. Here the CDR3 reads CASSPSTASNQPQHF. The CDR3 bases are TGTGCCAGCTCACCGTCGACAGCCAGCAATCAGCCCCAGCATTTT.

This clonotype is a singleton in its sample. The V call is TRBV4-3, the J call TRBJ2-1, with a tentative D call TRBD2 (5 bases). The V end was cut by 0 bases, the J end by 7 bases, with 13 bases between. Per germline, CDR1 LGHNA and CDR2 YSLEER. CDR3 length: 15 amino acids. The CDR3 region has the DNA TGCGCCAGCAGCCAAGATCTCGGAGGCCCAAATGAGCAGTTCTTC. Its translation: CASSQDLGGPNEQFF.

Only one count was recorded for this clonotype. This chain connects TRBV12-3 or TRBV12-4 to TRBJ1-3; no clear D gene. V shed 1 base and J shed 10 bases, with 8 bases lying between them. This CDR3 has 12 amino acids. CDR3 sequence (DNA): TGTGCCAGCAGTTTAGTCCGCGTTACCATATATTTT. Translation: CASSLVRVTIYF.

The chain links TRBV6-2 or TRBV6-3 to TRBJ1-5; D might be TRBD1 (6 bases). The CDR3 totals 14 residues. Trimming took 6 bases from V and 4 from J, leaving 13 bases between them. The V gene's germline CDR1 is MNHEY and CDR2 SVGEGT. CDR3 in amino acids: CASSRLQGNQPQHF. The CDR3 DNA is TGTGCCAGCAGCCGACTTCAGGGGAATCAGCCCCAGCATTTT.

The gene calls are TRBV12-3 or TRBV12-4 and TRBJ2-3, with 7 bases fitting TRBD1. The CDR3 runs to 14 residues. Trimming took 5 bases from V and 3 from J; bases not matched to a gene: 5. This CDR3 reads CASSPTGQTDTQYF. CDR3 sequence (DNA): TGTGCCAGCAGTCCCACGGGACAGACAGATACGCAGTATTTT.

The chain couples TRBV14 to TRBJ1-2; D is unclear. The ends were cut back, 0 bases at V and 4 bases at J, with 12 bases in the middle. In germline, CDR1 is SGHDN, CDR2 FVKESK. The CDR3 length is 15 residues. The CDR3 nucleotides are TGTGCCAGCAGCCAAGATGTCCGTCATGGCTATGGCTACACCTTC. As protein: CASSQDVRHGYGYTF.

V usage is TRBV28 and J usage is TRBJ1-1; D might be TRBD1 (5 bases). CDR1 and CDR2 from the germline V gene are MDHEN and SYDVKM. Trimming shortened V by 8 bases and J by 10 bases, and 17 bases separated the two germline ends. CDR3 length: 12 residues. The CDR3 protein is CASGRGGYGAFF. Here the CDR3 DNA reads TGTGCCAGCGGCCGTGGGGGGTACGGAGCTTTCTTT.

This chain connects TRBV10-3 to TRBJ2-3; no firm D call. Between the trimmed V and J ends, which lost 0 bases and 2 bases, there was a span of 15 bases. Germline V lookup: CDR1 ENHRY, CDR2 SYGVKD. The CDR3 consists of 17 residues. CDR3 DNA sequence: TGTGCCATCAGTGAGTCGACTCAAGGTTGGACCACAGATACGCAGTATTTT. This sequence encodes CAISESTQGWTTDTQYF.

The chain links TRBV6-6 to TRBJ2-5; a weak D match, TRBD2 (5 bases). The CDR3 loop spans 13 amino acids. Germline V gene data show CDR1 as MNHNY and CDR2 as SVGAGI (reference sequence). The V end lost 11 bases, the J end lost 0 bases, and 13 bases lay between the germline ends. This CDR3 is CAGSGRYQETQYF. DNA of the CDR3: TGTGCCGGGTCGGGAAGGTACCAAGAGACCCAGTACTTC.

This clonotype has a single count. The chain uses TRBV29-1 and TRBJ2-1; TRBD2 matches 7 bases. Trimming cost V 2 bases and J 2 bases; bases outside gene matches: 6. The germline gives CDR1 SQVTM, CDR2 ANQGSEA. This CDR3 spans 15 amino acids. The CDR3: CSVELAVLPYNEQFF. For the CDR3, the DNA is TGCAGCGTTGAACTAGCGGTCCTGCCCTACAATGAGCAGTTCTTC.

The V call is TRBV3-1, the J call TRBJ2-4; 8 nucleotides line up with TRBD1. Germline CDR1 reads LGHDT; CDR2 reads YNNKEL (reference sequence). This CDR3 spans 16 amino acids. V lost 4 bases, J lost 9 bases, and 14 bases stayed unmatched. CDR3 amino acids: CASSLLGRDRRGIQYF. In nucleotides, the CDR3 is TGTGCCAGCAGCCTCCTCGGCCGGGACAGGAGGGGCATTCAGTACTTC.

The V call is TRBV4-1, the J call TRBJ2-1; D might be TRBD1 (6 bases). This CDR3 comprises 14 residues. With 2 bases removed from V and 15 bases from J, the gap between germline ends came to 20 bases. The germline V gene encodes CDR1 MGHRA and CDR2 YSYEKL. The CDR3 DNA is TGCGCCAGCAGCCAACCAGGGGTCCGGGACACTTTGTTCTTC. Protein sequence: CASSQPGVRDTLFF.

The chain couples TRBV14 to TRBJ1-1; D ambiguous. The ends were cut back, 3 bases at V and 10 bases at J, with 18 bases in the middle. This CDR3 is built from 14 residues. Germline CDR1 is SGHDN and CDR2 is FVKESK. CDR3 region: CASSHPRVGAVAFF. Here the CDR3 DNA reads TGTGCCAGCAGCCACCCCCGGGTGGGAGCGGTAGCTTTCTTT.

This chain uses TRBV3-1 with TRBJ2-7; a weak D match, TRBD2 (6 bases). In germline, CDR1 is LGHDT, CDR2 YNNKEL (reference sequence). Trimming pared 2 bases from V and 3 bases from J, leaving 17 bases between. The CDR3 contains 16 residues. DNA for the CDR3: TGTGCCAGCAGCCAAACCCCCTGGAGGGGCAACTACGAGCAGTACTTC. Protein: CASSQTPWRGNYEQYF.

This sequence joins TRBV27 and TRBJ2-7; TRBD2 matches 9 bases. J lost 6 bases, V lost 6 bases, and 12 bases had no gene match. Germline CDR1 MNHEY, CDR2 SMNVEV (reference sequence). The CDR3 sequence is 15 residues long. DNA for the CDR3: TGTGCCAGCAGCTACGAAGCGGGAGGTGTACGCGAGCAGTACTTC. It yields the protein CASSYEAGGVREQYF.

The chain joins TRBV6-5 to TRBJ2-2, with 11 bases matching TRBD1. The CDR3 is 15 amino acids. V lost 6 bases, J lost 7 bases, and 7 bases stayed unmatched. Germline V gives CDR1 MNHEY, CDR2 SVGAGI. CDR3 sequence (DNA): TGTGCCAGCAGACGGGACAGGGGGGTCGGCGGGGAGCTGTTTTTT. Its protein product is CASRRDRGVGGELFF.

In this sample, this clonotype turned up once. V is TRBV5-1 and J is TRBJ1-1, with D possibly matching TRBD1 (5 bases). CDR1 and CDR2 (germline): SGHRS, YFSETQ. Trimming took off 0 bases at V and 2 bases at J, with 11 bases between the two ends. The length of the CDR3 is 15 residues. CDR3 nucleotide sequence: TGCGCCAGCAGCTTGGCCGTGGGGCTTAACACTGAAGCTTTCTTT. Translating gives CASSLAVGLNTEAFF.

V and J are TRBV7-2 and TRBJ1-1; D not certain. From germline, CDR1 is SGHTA and CDR2 FQGNSA. The CDR3 extends over 11 amino acids. With 0 bases removed from V and 11 bases from J, the gap between germline ends came to 7 bases. CDR3 coding DNA: TGTGCCAGCAGCTTAGCCTGGGTGGCTTTCTTT. Translating gives CASSLAWVAFF.

The chain carries TRBV12-3 or TRBV12-4 and TRBJ1-1; no clear D. V lost 9 bases, J lost 1 base, and 15 bases lay in between. The CDR3 consists of 14 residues. The CDR3 DNA reads TGTGCCAGTCTAGGCTCAGAGCGGAACACTGAAGCTTTCTTT. Its protein is CASLGSERNTEAFF.

The chain recombines TRBV12-3 or TRBV12-4 with TRBJ1-5, with D perhaps TRBD1 (5 bases). The CDR3 is 14 amino acids. With 6 bases removed from V and 9 bases from J, the gap between germline ends came to 18 bases. The CDR3 sequence is CASSWGRRGGPQHF. The CDR3 bases are TGTGCCAGCAGCTGGGGCCGGAGAGGCGGGCCCCAGCATTTT.